The present entry profiles one T cell receptor (beta chain) with its context. Its antigen remains unidentified. The data derive from a study of T cell responses to AZD1222 COVID-19 vaccine. General observations from the study: Distributed over spike, vaccine-associated CD4 TCRs predominated at 160-218 and 743-854. Breadth and depth of Spike-specific TCRs rose after two AZD1222 doses.

Using immunoSEQ multiplex PCR, the repertoire was profiled, and TCRdb retains in-frame clones only, with some absent. The sample lists about 110,000 clones, roughly 85% occurring once. This CDR3 is built from 15 residues. Germline V CDR1 and CDR2: SGDLS, YYNGEE. The V end lost 0 bases, the J end lost 2 bases, and 9 bases lay between the germline ends. Second-dose recipients at about 4 or about 12 weeks were treated as one pooled group. Source: peripheral blood, taken 28 days after the second AZD1222 dose. The TCR was taken from an adult who received the AZD1222 COVID-19 vaccine. The chain uses TRBV9 and TRBJ1-5; D is uncertain. CDR3 amino acids: CASSVGGSGNQPQHF. The CDR3 DNA is TGTGCCAGCAGCGTAGGAGGGTCTGGCAATCAGCCCCAGCATTTT.